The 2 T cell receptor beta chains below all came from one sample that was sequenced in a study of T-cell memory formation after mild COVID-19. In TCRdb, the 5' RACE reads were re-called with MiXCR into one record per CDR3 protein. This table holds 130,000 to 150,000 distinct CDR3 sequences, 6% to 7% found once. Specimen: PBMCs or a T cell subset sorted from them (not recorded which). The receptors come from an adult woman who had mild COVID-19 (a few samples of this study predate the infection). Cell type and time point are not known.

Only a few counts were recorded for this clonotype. CDR3 region: CASSPQQGAGDEQYF. CDR3 nucleotide sequence: TGTGCCAGCAGCCCGCAACAGGGGGCAGGAGACGAGCAGTACTTC. The gene calls are TRBV7-6 and TRBJ2-7; 9 nucleotides align to TRBD1. V shed 5 bases and J 5 bases; nucleotides not matched to a gene: 10. The CDR3 length is 15 residues. Germline loops: CDR1 SGHVS, CDR2 FNYEAQ.

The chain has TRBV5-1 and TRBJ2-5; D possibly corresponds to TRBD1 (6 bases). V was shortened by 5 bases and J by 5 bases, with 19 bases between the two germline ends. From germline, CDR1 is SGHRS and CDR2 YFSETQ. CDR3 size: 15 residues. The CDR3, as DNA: TGCGCCAGCAGGGACGGGGCAGGGGAGTCGGAGACCCAGTACTTC. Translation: CASRDGAGESETQYF. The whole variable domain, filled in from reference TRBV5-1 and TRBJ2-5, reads KAGVTQTPRYLIKTRGQQVTLSCSPISGHRSVSWYQQTPGQGLQFLFEYFSETQRNKGNFPGRFSGRQFSNSRSEMNVSTLELGDSALYLCASRDGAGESETQYFGPGTRLLVL.